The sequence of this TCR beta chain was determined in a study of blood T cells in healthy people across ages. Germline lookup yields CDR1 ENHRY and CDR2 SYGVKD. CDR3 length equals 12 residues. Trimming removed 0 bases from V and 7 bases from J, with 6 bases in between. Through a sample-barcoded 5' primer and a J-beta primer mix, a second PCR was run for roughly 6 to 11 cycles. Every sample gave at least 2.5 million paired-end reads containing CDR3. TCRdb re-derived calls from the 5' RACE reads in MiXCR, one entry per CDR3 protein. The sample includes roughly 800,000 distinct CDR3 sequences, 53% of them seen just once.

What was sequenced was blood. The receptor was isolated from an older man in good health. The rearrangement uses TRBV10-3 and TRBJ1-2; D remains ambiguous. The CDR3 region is CAISESDGGYTF. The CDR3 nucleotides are TGTGCCATCAGTGAGTCGGACGGTGGCTACACCTTC.